This T cell receptor beta chain derives from a study of blood T cell repertoires in COVID-19. Study processing details: By means of reference gene primer amplification, nucleated cell counts were estimated. Here immunoSEQ multiplex PCR was the method, and the copy in TCRdb shows in-frame clones only, minus some. From that table come the V and J calls and clone size; the DNA was used to work out D and trimming. The sample carries more than 350,000 clones, 80% to 90% recorded once. This clone was found once. The CDR3 covers 16 residues. Germline V CDR1 and CDR2: LGHNA, YNFKEQ. After removal of 1 base from V and 4 bases from J, the junction contained 2 bases not matched to a gene.

The chain combines TRBV4-2 with TRBJ2-1; 12 bases are shared with TRBD2. The clonotype was recovered from a young woman with COVID-19, enrolled during active disease. The sequencing input was peripheral blood. The CDR3 loop is CASSQGGLAGYNEQFF. CDR3 coding DNA: TGTGCCAGCAGCCAAGGCGGACTAGCGGGATACAATGAGCAGTTCTTC.